This entry lists 22 T cell receptor beta chains sequenced from one sample in a study of CD8+ T cells in alopecia areata. Following extraction, RNA underwent reverse transcription to cDNA, which served as the sequencing template. Method: immunoSEQ multiplex PCR; TCRdb's copy keeps in-frame clones and lacks some. The sample holds roughly 200,000 clones, approximately 62% seen once. Sequencing was performed on CD4+ T cells sorted from blood, taken at week 0. The receptors shown here come from a human donor with alopecia areata.

The CDR3, as DNA: TGCGCCAGCAGCTTGGCCTCGGGTACCGGGGAGCTGTTTTTT. Translated, it gives CASSLASGTGELFF. The gene calls are TRBV5-1 and TRBJ2-2; no firm D call. The CDR3 sequence is 14 residues long. The germline V and J ends were trimmed by 0 bases and 5 bases, with 8 bases remaining between them. Germline V gene sequence: CDR1 SGHRS, CDR2 YFSETQ. Full variable domain (remainder filled in from reference TRBV5-1 and TRBJ2-2): KAGVTQTPRYLIKTRGQQVTLSCSPISGHRSVSWYQQTPGQGLQFLFEYFSETQRNKGNFPGRFSGRQFSNSRSEMNVSTLELGDSALYLCASSLASGTGELFFGEGSRLTVL.

The CDR3 sequence: CASSPRDSNQPQHF. As DNA, the CDR3 is TGTGCCAGCAGTCCCCGGGACAGCAATCAGCCCCAGCATTTT. The rearrangement uses TRBV25-1 and TRBJ1-5; D may be TRBD1 (5 bases). The CDR3 has 14 amino acids. CDR1 is MGHDK and CDR2 is SYGVNS in the germline V gene. Between the trimmed V and J ends, which lost 5 bases and 1 base, there was a span of 9 bases. Full variable domain (rest looked up from reference TRBV25-1 and TRBJ1-5): EADIYQTPRYLVIGTGKKITLECSQTMGHDKMYWYQQDPGMELHLIHYSYGVNSTEKGDLSSESTVSRIRTEHFPLTLESARPSHTSQYLCASSPRDSNQPQHFGDGTRLSIL.

V usage is TRBV30 and J usage is TRBJ1-3; D is perhaps TRBD1 (5 bases). Trimming shortened V by 6 bases and J by 7 bases, and 10 bases separated the two germline ends. The CDR3 is made up of 11 amino acids. Germline V gene data show CDR1 as GTSNPN and CDR2 as SVGIG (reference sequence). The CDR3 sequence: CACRGENTIYF. Here the CDR3 DNA reads TGTGCCTGCCGGGGGGAGAACACCATATATTTT.

J is TRBJ2-5 and V is TRBV2, with D possibly being TRBD1 or TRBD2 (5 bases each). Trimming shortened V by 6 bases and J by 0 bases, and 17 bases separated the two germline ends. The germline CDR1 and CDR2 sequences are SNHLY and FYNNEI. This CDR3 region has 16 residues. CDR3 in DNA: TGTGCCAGCAGCCCTAACAGGCTGAGGGACCAAGAGACCCAGTACTTC. This gives the protein CASSPNRLRDQETQYF.

The genes are TRBV29-1 and TRBJ2-3, with 7 bases lining up with TRBD1. Germline V gives CDR1 SQVTM, CDR2 ANQGSEA. V was pared by 5 bases and J by 5 bases, with 10 bases of the junction left unmatched. This CDR3 has 14 residues. In nucleotides, the CDR3 is TGCAGCGTTTCCAGGGGGTCGGGGATAGATACGCAGTATTTT. Translated, it gives CSVSRGSGIDTQYF.

This chain connects TRBV7-2 to TRBJ2-7; 10 bases fit TRBD1. Germline CDR1 reads SGHTA; CDR2 reads FQGNSA. CDR3 length equals 15 residues. Losses at the gene ends were 7 bases for V and 4 bases for J; bases not matched to a gene: 10. DNA for the CDR3: TGTGCCAGCACCACGGAGGGACAGGGGATATACGAGCAGTACTTC. Its translation: CASTTEGQGIYEQYF. The whole variable domain, filled in from reference TRBV7-2 and TRBJ2-7, reads GAGVSQSPSNKVTEKGKDVELRCDPISGHTALYWYRQSLGQGLEFLIYFQGNSAPDKSGLPSDRFSAERTGGSVSTLTIQRTQQEDSAVYLCASTTEGQGIYEQYFGPGTRLTVT.

This clone was picked up a small number of times. The chain links TRBV4-3 to TRBJ2-3; TRBD2 is a possible D gene (6 bases). V was shortened by 1 base and J by 6 bases, with 14 bases between the two germline ends. Germline values: CDR1 LGHNA, CDR2 YSLEER. CDR3 size: 15 residues. CDR3 nucleotides: TGCGCCAGCAGCCAAGGTCTCGGGGGTAGGGATACGCAGTATTTT. Amino acids: CASSQGLGGRDTQYF.

The chain links TRBV5-1 to TRBJ2-3; TRBD2 matches 7 bases. Trimming at V came to 5 bases and at J to 2 bases, leaving 11 bases not matched to a gene. The CDR3 totals 16 residues. In germline, CDR1 is SGHRS, CDR2 YFSETQ. Here the CDR3 reads CASRPTGTTLTDTQYF. The CDR3 bases are TGCGCCAGCAGACCCACCGGGACTACCCTCACAGATACGCAGTATTTT.

The CDR3 sequence is CSVVGRSSYNEQFF. The CDR3 DNA follows: TGCAGCGTTGTGGGACGTAGCTCCTACAATGAGCAGTTCTTC. The chain recombines TRBV29-1 with TRBJ2-1, with D perhaps TRBD1 or TRBD2 (5 bases each). Trimming removed 4 bases from V and 0 bases from J, with 10 bases in between. CDR1 is SQVTM, CDR2 ANQGSEA, per germline. The CDR3 has 14 residues.

This rearrangement joins TRBV9 to TRBJ2-3; D gene uncertain. Germline lookup yields CDR1 SGDLS and CDR2 YYNGEE. Trimming left V 2 bases short and J 2 bases short, with 18 bases between. The length of the CDR3 is 17 residues. As DNA, the CDR3 is TGTGCCAGCAGCGTGGGTCTAGGTTTCGGAGACACAGATACGCAGTATTTT. Protein sequence: CASSVGLGFGDTDTQYF.

The chain joins TRBV4-3 to TRBJ2-5; TRBD1 or TRBD2 may be the D gene (7 bases each). Trimming shortened V by 0 bases and J by 5 bases, and 19 bases separated the two germline ends. The CDR3 consists of 17 residues. Germline-derived CDR1 and CDR2 are LGHNA and YSLEER. CDR3 sequence reads: CASSQDLGGRGGETQYF. CDR3 coding DNA: TGCGCCAGCAGCCAAGATCTAGGCGGCAGGGGGGGGGAGACCCAGTACTTC.

In its sample, this clone was seen once. The CDR3 DNA follows: TGTGCCACCACCCCCGGCGTTGGGGCACATGGCTACACCTTC. As protein: CATTPGVGAHGYTF. The V and J genes are TRBV15 and TRBJ1-2, with a possible D match to TRBD1 (5 bases). With 7 bases removed from V and 6 bases from J, the gap between germline ends came to 18 bases. CDR3 size: 14 residues. Germline loops: CDR1 LNHNV, CDR2 YYDKDF (reference sequence).

The chain carries TRBV25-1 and TRBJ1-5, with unresolved D. The CDR3 runs 16 residues. V was trimmed by 7 bases and J by 3 bases, leaving 19 bases between them. CDR1 and CDR2 from the germline V gene are MGHDK and SYGVNS. CDR3 protein: CASTPLRVIPNQPQHF. The CDR3 nucleotides read TGTGCCAGCACCCCCCTAAGAGTCATCCCCAATCAGCCCCAGCATTTT.

This clone occurred a few times. V usage is TRBV29-1 and J usage is TRBJ2-4, with TRBD1 identical over 8 bases. The CDR3 is made up of 12 amino acids. V lost 4 bases, J lost 4 bases, and 0 bases stayed unmatched. The germline V gene has CDR1 SQVTM and CDR2 ANQGSEA. The CDR3 DNA is TGCAGCGTTGGACAGGGGAAAAACATTCAGTACTTC. Translated: CSVGQGKNIQYF.

The genes are TRBV29-1 and TRBJ2-7; 7 bases align to TRBD1. CDR3 length: 13 amino acids. The germline V gene encodes CDR1 SQVTM and CDR2 ANQGSEA. V lost 8 bases to trimming and J lost 3 bases; unmatched junction nucleotides: 10. The CDR3 protein is CSLFRDSHYEQYF. CDR3 nucleotides: TGCAGCTTATTCCGGGACAGTCACTACGAGCAGTACTTC.

The rearrangement links TRBV30 to TRBJ1-2, with unresolved D. With 2 bases removed from V and 1 base from J, the gap between germline ends came to 8 bases. CDR3 length equals 13 residues. The germline CDR1 and CDR2 sequences are GTSNPN and SVGIG (reference sequence). The CDR3 region is CAWSSSVNYGYTF. Here the CDR3 DNA reads TGTGCCTGGAGTTCCTCAGTTAACTATGGCTACACCTTC.

In this sample, this clone turned up a few times. The rearrangement links TRBV9 to TRBJ1-2; possible D gene TRBD1, 5 bases. The CDR3 has 12 amino acids. Germline CDR1 SGDLS, CDR2 YYNGEE. Trimming took off 2 bases at V and 8 bases at J, with 10 bases between the two ends. The CDR3 loop is CASSVTTGGYTF. In nucleotides, the CDR3 is TGTGCCAGCAGCGTCACCACAGGAGGCTACACCTTC.

CDR3 sequence: CASSQGLGQYGYTF. The CDR3 DNA sequence: TGCGCCAGCAGCCAAGGCTTGGGGCAGTATGGCTACACCTTC. J is TRBJ1-2 and V is TRBV4-3; D might be TRBD1 (5 bases). This CDR3 region has 14 residues. Germline values: CDR1 LGHNA, CDR2 YSLEER. The V end lost 1 base, the J end lost 5 bases, and 11 bases lay between the germline ends.

The chain has TRBV27 and TRBJ2-2; maybe TRBD1 (5 bases). Germline-derived CDR1 and CDR2 are MNHEY and SMNVEV (reference sequence). V was pared by 3 bases and J by 1 base, with 6 bases between. This CDR3 region has 14 residues. The CDR3 sequence: CASSFRGNTGELFF. The CDR3 DNA follows: TGTGCCAGCAGTTTTAGGGGGAACACCGGGGAGCTGTTTTTT.

This clone was counted between two and nine times. This chain uses TRBV29-1 with TRBJ2-7; 13 bases map to TRBD2. This CDR3 contains 13 residues. Germline CDR1 is SQVTM and CDR2 is ANQGSEA. Unmatched junction bases numbered 3, after V lost 8 bases and J lost 2 bases. CDR3 region: CSIGLAGAYEQYF. In DNA, the CDR3 is TGCAGCATCGGACTAGCGGGGGCCTACGAGCAGTACTTC.

The chain combines TRBV6-1 with TRBJ2-7; no clear D gene. Germline CDR1 is MNHNS and CDR2 is SASEGT. The CDR3 runs to 13 residues. Trimming shortened V by 10 bases and J by 5 bases, and 18 bases separated the two germline ends. The CDR3 region has the DNA TGTGCCATCAACCCCCTGGGTGCCCACGAGCAGTACTTC. This gives the protein CAINPLGAHEQYF.

V gene TRBV2 combines with J gene TRBJ2-7; D is possibly TRBD1 (6 bases). Deletions cut 2 bases from V and 5 bases from J, with 13 bases between. Germline CDR1 is SNHLY and CDR2 is FYNNEI. CDR3 size: 14 residues. CDR3 sequence reads: CASSERNRAHEQYF. The CDR3 coding sequence is TGTGCCAGCAGTGAACGGAACAGGGCCCACGAGCAGTACTTC.